What follows is one T cell receptor beta chain and its context. Its antigen is not known. Under the ViraFEST assay, PBMC were stimulated with viral peptide pools so that antigen-specific CD4+ T cells expanded. Sequencing was performed afterwards. Researchers isolated CD4+ T cells once less than twelve days of culture had elapsed. Participants received two doses of either the BNT162b2 or mRNA-1273 vaccine. The method was immunoSEQ multiplex PCR; TCRdb's version includes in-frame clones alone and lacks a portion of them. The sample lists about 69,000 clones; 76% were seen once. The CDR3 is made up of 14 amino acids. Germline CDR1 reads SGHRS; CDR2 reads YFSETQ. Trimming pared 1 base from V and 9 bases from J, leaving 11 bases between. The data were taken from a study of vaccination effects on CD4 cells after COVID-19. Study findings and constraints: Marked clonal contraction was seen late after vaccination (in both infection- and vaccine-induced clones).

The input for sequencing was CD4+ T cells from PBMCs cultured with HCoV-OC43 spike peptides, taken after COVID-19 vaccination. Subset in this sample: HCoV-OC43 spike overlapping peptide pool stimulation. This TCR came from a human donor who received a COVID-19 vaccine. The chain couples TRBV5-1 to TRBJ1-6; D not certain. The CDR3: CASSLSGHGSPLHF. CDR3 DNA sequence: TGCGCCAGCAGCTTGTCGGGCCATGGTTCACCCCTCCACTTT.